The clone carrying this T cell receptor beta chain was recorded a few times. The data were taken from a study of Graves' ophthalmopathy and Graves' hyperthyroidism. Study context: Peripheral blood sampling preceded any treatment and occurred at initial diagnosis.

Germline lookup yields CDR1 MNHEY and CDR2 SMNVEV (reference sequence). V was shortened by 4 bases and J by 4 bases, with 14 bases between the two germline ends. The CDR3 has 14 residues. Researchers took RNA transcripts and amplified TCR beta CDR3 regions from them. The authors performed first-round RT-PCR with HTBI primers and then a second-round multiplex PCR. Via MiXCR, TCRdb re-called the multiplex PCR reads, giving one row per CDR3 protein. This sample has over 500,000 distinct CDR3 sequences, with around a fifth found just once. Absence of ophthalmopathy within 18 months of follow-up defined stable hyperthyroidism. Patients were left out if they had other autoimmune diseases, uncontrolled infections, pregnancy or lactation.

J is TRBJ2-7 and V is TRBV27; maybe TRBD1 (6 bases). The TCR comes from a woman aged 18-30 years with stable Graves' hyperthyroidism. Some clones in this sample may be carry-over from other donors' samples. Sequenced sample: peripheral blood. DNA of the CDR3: TGTGCCAGCAGTTCATTTGACAGGTTATACGAGCAGTACTTC. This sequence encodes CASSSFDRLYEQYF.